A single sample is the source of the 30 T cell receptor beta chains below, sequenced in a study of blood T cells in healthy people across ages. Alongside a J-beta primer mix, a sample-barcoded 5' primer served in a second PCR lasting roughly 7 to 12 cycles. TCRdb re-derived calls from the 5' RACE reads in MiXCR, one entry per CDR3 protein. The data contain approximately 820,000 distinct CDR3 sequences, roughly 44% of them singletons. Sequencing was performed on blood. Receptors originate from a man aged 55 to 69 in good health.

The rearrangement links TRBV30 to TRBJ1-6; D unresolved. Germline V gene lookup returns CDR1 GTSNPN and CDR2 SVGIG (reference sequence). V lost 0 bases to trimming and J lost 7 bases, with 13 bases between them. There are 15 residues in the CDR3. The DNA of the CDR3 is TGTGCCTGGAGTGTACGACCTGGAGTAAATTCACCCCTCCACTTT. Residues: CAWSVRPGVNSPLHF.

The chain carries TRBV20-1 and TRBJ2-3; TRBD2 agrees at 11 bases. J gave up 3 bases and V 5 bases, and 7 bases lay outside the gene matches. Germline V CDR1 and CDR2: DFQATT, SNEGSKA (reference sequence). The CDR3 spans 15 residues. CDR3 amino acids: CSAEIAGGVTDTQYF. The CDR3, as DNA: TGCAGTGCTGAAATAGCGGGGGGGGTAACAGATACGCAGTATTTT.

This clonotype was picked up many times. The CDR3 sequence is CASSIGQGGLETQYF. DNA of the CDR3: TGTGCCAGCAGCATCGGACAGGGGGGGTTGGAGACCCAGTACTTC. The chain links TRBV7-9 to TRBJ2-5; 10 nucleotides agree with TRBD1. Germline V gives CDR1 SEHNR, CDR2 FQNEAQ (reference sequence). V was pared by 5 bases and J by 5 bases, with 8 bases of the junction left unmatched. CDR3 size: 15 residues. Full variable domain (rest looked up from reference TRBV7-9 and TRBJ2-5): DTGVSQNPRHKITKRGQNVTFRCDPISEHNRLYWYRQTLGQGPEFLTYFQNEAQLEKSRLLSDRFSAERPKGSFSTLEIQRTEQGDSAMYLCASSIGQGGLETQYFGPGTRLLVL.

This clonotype was detected a few times. J is TRBJ1-1 and V is TRBV6-6, with a tentative D call TRBD1 (6 bases). The V gene lost 2 bases and the J gene lost 4 bases, with 8 bases spanning the gap. CDR3 length: 13 residues. Germline CDR1 and CDR2: MNHNY and SVGAGI (reference sequence). The CDR3 loop is CASSYTGLTEAFF. DNA of the CDR3: TGTGCCAGCAGTTACACAGGGCTCACTGAAGCTTTCTTT.

This clonotype occurred once. This may stem from a read error, because a much larger clone lies one nucleotide away. The chain employs TRBV7-2 and TRBJ2-1; a weak D match, TRBD2 (7 bases). The J call could be wrong; TRBJ2-7 is a better fit for the DNA end. The CDR3 is 15 residues long. Germline assignment: CDR1 SGHTA and CDR2 FQGNSA. The CDR3 sequence: CASSLGGGGHNEQYF. The CDR3 coding sequence is TGTGCCAGCAGCTTAGGCGGGGGCGGCCACAATGAGCAGTACTTC.

This clonotype was seen a few times. This chain uses TRBV7-2 with TRBJ2-3, with no clear D. V lost 3 bases and J 6 bases, leaving 7 bases between the germline ends. The CDR3 spans 12 residues. Per the germline V gene, CDR1 is SGHTA and CDR2 is FQGNSA. In DNA form, the CDR3 reads TGTGCCAGCAGCTTCGACTTGGATACGCAGTATTTT. Residues: CASSFDLDTQYF.

V is TRBV20-1 and J is TRBJ2-1, with D perhaps TRBD2 (6 bases). The germline V gene encodes CDR1 DFQATT and CDR2 SNEGSKA (reference sequence). The CDR3 is made up of 17 amino acids. Trimming pared 2 bases from V and 4 bases from J, leaving 21 bases between. The chain's CDR3 is CSARRVAGSQNYNEQFF. CDR3 DNA sequence: TGCAGTGCTAGACGGGTGGCGGGGAGCCAAAATTACAATGAGCAGTTCTTC.

The V gene is TRBV3-1, the J gene TRBJ2-7; possibly TRBD2 for D (5 bases). Between the trimmed V and J ends, which lost 6 bases and 6 bases, there was a span of 15 bases. The CDR3 extends over 13 amino acids. Per the germline V gene, CDR1 is LGHDT and CDR2 is YNNKEL (reference sequence). This chain's CDR3 is CASSRGRSGEQYF. For the CDR3, the DNA is TGTGCCAGCAGTCGCGGGCGGTCTGGCGAGCAGTACTTC.

The chain couples TRBV4-3 to TRBJ1-6; 8 nucleotides align to TRBD1. Looked up from germline, CDR1 is LGHNA and CDR2 is YSLEER. Losses at the gene ends were 0 bases for V and 7 bases for J; bases not matched to a gene: 8. The CDR3 is made up of 17 amino acids. The CDR3 is CASSQEPQGAVNSPLHF. CDR3 DNA: TGCGCCAGCAGCCAAGAACCTCAGGGGGCGGTAAATTCACCCCTCCACTTT.

V gene TRBV7-2 combines with J gene TRBJ2-4, with D possibly TRBD2 on 5 matching bases. The J call may be incorrect, as the DNA end agrees better with TRBJ2-7. Looked up from germline, CDR1 is SGHTA and CDR2 is FQGNSA. The CDR3 totals 14 residues. CDR3 bases: TGTGCCAGCAGCCCCTGGTCGGGGAATTACGAGCAGTACTTC. It encodes CASSPWSGNYEQYF.

The chain recombines TRBV14 with TRBJ2-7; a possible D gene is TRBD1 (6 bases). The germline CDR1 and CDR2 sequences are SGHDN and FVKESK. The V and J ends lost 5 bases and 5 bases respectively, with 10 bases between them. The CDR3 runs 12 residues. The DNA for the CDR3 is TGTGCCAGCAGCGCCAGGGGTCACGAGCAGTACTTC. Translated: CASSARGHEQYF.

This clonotype occurred a few times. J is TRBJ2-5 and V is TRBV4-3; D assignment may be TRBD1 or TRBD2 (5 bases each). The CDR3 covers 14 residues. Germline lookup yields CDR1 LGHNA and CDR2 YSLEER. Trimming took off 4 bases at V and 4 bases at J, with 13 bases between the two ends. CDR3 in DNA: TGCGCCAGCAGCCGCACACATGGGGGAGAGACCCAGTACTTC. Amino acids: CASSRTHGGETQYF.

The table lists this clonotype with a few counts. The chain employs TRBV28 and TRBJ2-7; TRBD2 matches 9 bases. There are 15 residues in the CDR3. V trimming: 5 bases; J trimming: 1 base; junction bases outside the gene matches: 6. Germline V gives CDR1 MDHEN, CDR2 SYDVKM. CDR3 DNA: TGTGCCAGCAGTCTAGCGGGACCGCAATCCTACGAGCAGTACTTC. It translates to CASSLAGPQSYEQYF.

V gene TRBV6-1 combines with J gene TRBJ1-1, with TRBD1 as a possible D gene (5 bases). Germline V gene data show CDR1 as MNHNS and CDR2 as SASEGT. The CDR3 spans 15 residues. V gave up 4 bases and J gave up 4 bases, with 16 bases separating them. The DNA of the CDR3 is TGTGCCAGCAGTGGCATCCCAGGGTTGGGCACTGAAGCTTTCTTT. Its protein is CASSGIPGLGTEAFF.

This chain joins TRBV4-2 and TRBJ2-7; possibly TRBD2 for D (7 bases). The V end lost 4 bases, the J end lost 3 bases, and 19 bases lay between the germline ends. This CDR3 region has 16 residues. The germline V gene has CDR1 LGHNA and CDR2 YNFKEQ. This chain's CDR3 is CASSPNGGPMYYEQYF. CDR3 bases: TGTGCCAGCAGCCCCAACGGGGGGCCCATGTACTACGAGCAGTACTTC.

This clonotype was detected only a few times. The chain is built from TRBV5-1 and TRBJ1-2; D perhaps matches TRBD1 (5 bases). The CDR3 extends over 14 amino acids. The germline V gene encodes CDR1 SGHRS and CDR2 YFSETQ. The V gene lost 2 bases and the J gene lost 4 bases, with 12 bases spanning the gap. The CDR3 protein is CASSLQASTYGYTF. CDR3 sequence (DNA): TGCGCCAGCAGCTTACAGGCCTCTACCTATGGCTACACCTTC. The full variable domain, in which reference TRBV5-1 and TRBJ1-2 provide the parts outside the CDR3, is KAGVTQTPRYLIKTRGQQVTLSCSPISGHRSVSWYQQTPGQGLQFLFEYFSETQRNKGNFPGRFSGRQFSNSRSEMNVSTLELGDSALYLCASSLQASTYGYTFGSGTRLTVV.

At least ten counts were recorded for this clonotype. This chain links TRBV21-1 with TRBJ2-3; the table's D call, TRBD1, was not checked against the DNA. TRBV21-1 is tagged as a pseudogene. The CDR3 is 18 residues long. CDR3 region: CASSKVRQSTFLGDTQYF. The CDR3 region has the DNA TGTGCCAGCAGCAAAGTTAGACAGTCCACCTTTTTGGGAGATACGCAGTATTTT.

This chain joins TRBV5-8 and TRBJ2-3; D is unclear. Trimming left V 0 bases short and J 2 bases short, with 7 bases between. The CDR3 runs 14 residues. Germline V gene sequence: CDR1 SGHTS, CDR2 YDEGEE. The CDR3 nucleotides read TGTGCCAGCAGCTTGGTGGGCCTCACAGATACGCAGTATTTT. This gives the protein CASSLVGLTDTQYF.

V and J are TRBV25-1 and TRBJ2-7; D possibly corresponds to TRBD2 (6 bases). The V end lost 3 bases, the J end lost 3 bases, and 12 bases lay between the germline ends. Germline V gene data show CDR1 as MGHDK and CDR2 as SYGVNS. The CDR3 sequence is 14 residues long. The CDR3 DNA follows: TGTGCCAGCAGTGACCCCGGGAGCCACTACGAGCAGTACTTC. Its translation is CASSDPGSHYEQYF.

The chain recombines TRBV29-1 with TRBJ1-2; tentatively, D is TRBD1 (5 bases). This CDR3 has 14 amino acids. Germline CDR1 is SQVTM and CDR2 is ANQGSEA. The ends were cut back, 2 bases at V and 8 bases at J, with 18 bases in the middle. The CDR3 DNA follows: TGCAGCGTTGAACTGGCAGGGCAGGGTCGAGGCTACACCTTC. Its translation is CSVELAGQGRGYTF. Looking up the rest from reference TRBV29-1 and TRBJ1-2 gives the full variable domain: SAVISQKPSRDICQRGTSLTIQCQVDSQVTMMFWYRQQPGQSLTLIATANQGSEATYESGFVIDKFPISRPNLTFSTLTVSNMSPEDSSIYLCSVELAGQGRGYTFGSGTRLTVV.

V usage is TRBV20-1 and J usage is TRBJ2-7; 7 bases fit TRBD1. This CDR3 region has 15 residues. The trim removed 4 bases at V and 3 bases at J, leaving 12 bases unmatched. Germline assignment: CDR1 DFQATT and CDR2 SNEGSKA (reference sequence). CDR3 sequence (DNA): TGCAGTGCTACCACAGGGACAGCGCAGGGCTACGAGCAGTACTTC. It encodes CSATTGTAQGYEQYF.

V is TRBV3-1 and J is TRBJ1-2; D is ambiguous. Between the trimmed V and J ends, which lost 0 bases and 2 bases, there was a span of 10 bases. There are 15 residues in the CDR3. Germline loops: CDR1 LGHDT, CDR2 YNNKEL (reference sequence). CDR3: CASSQDLRDNYGYTF. The CDR3, as DNA: TGTGCCAGCAGCCAAGATTTGAGAGACAACTATGGCTACACCTTC.

The sample holds one count of this clonotype. V and J are TRBV2 and TRBJ2-5, with unresolved D. The CDR3 is 14 residues long. CDR1 is SNHLY and CDR2 is FYNNEI in the germline V gene. Trimming left V 3 bases short and J 2 bases short, with 10 bases between. The CDR3 region is CASSEIGRQETQYF. Here the CDR3 DNA reads TGTGCCAGCAGTGAGATAGGCAGACAAGAGACCCAGTACTTC. The full variable domain, rest sourced from reference TRBV2 and TRBJ2-5, is EPEVTQTPSHQVTQMGQEVILRCVPISNHLYFYWYRQILGQKVEFLVSFYNNEISEKSEIFDDQFSVERPDGSNFTLKIRSTKLEDSAMYFCASSEIGRQETQYFGPGTRLLVL.

This sequence joins TRBV3-1 and TRBJ1-5, with D possibly being TRBD1 (5 bases). Trimming took 1 base from V and 6 from J, leaving 13 bases between them. Germline CDR1 is LGHDT and CDR2 is YNNKEL (reference sequence). The CDR3 consists of 15 residues. In DNA form, the CDR3 reads TGTGCCAGCAGCCAAGGGACAAGAAGAGGTCAGCCCCAGCATTTT. It yields the protein CASSQGTRRGQPQHF.

This rearrangement joins TRBV5-4 to TRBJ2-1; 10 bases are a match to TRBD2. After removal of 5 bases from V and 7 bases from J, the junction contained 6 bases not matched to a gene. This CDR3 contains 14 residues. Germline CDR1 and CDR2: SGHNT and YYREEE (reference sequence). DNA for the CDR3: TGTGCCAGCAGAGCAGCGGGGGGGAGGAATGAGCAGTTCTTC. It codes for CASRAAGGRNEQFF.

The table lists this clonotype with a few counts. Just one base apart from a much larger clone, this may be a read error. The rearrangement uses TRBV7-3 and TRBJ2-1, with D possibly being TRBD2 (7 bases). The J call is doubtful: the DNA matches TRBJ2-7 better. The length of the CDR3 is 14 residues. Germline V gene sequence: CDR1 SGHTA, CDR2 FQGTGA. The CDR3 nucleotides read TGTGCCAGCAGCTTAAGCGGGGGCTACAATGAGCAGTACTTC. It is translated as CASSLSGGYNEQYF.

This chain links TRBV7-8 with TRBJ2-3, with a weak D call TRBD2 (5 bases). Looked up from germline, CDR1 is SGHVS and CDR2 is FQNEAQ. The CDR3 contains 15 residues. V shed 5 bases and J shed 0 bases, with 12 bases lying between them. DNA for the CDR3: TGTGCCAGCAGCAAACAGACTACTAGCACAGATACGCAGTATTTT. Protein sequence: CASSKQTTSTDTQYF.

This sequence joins TRBV29-1 and TRBJ1-1; a weak D match, TRBD1 (6 bases). V was shortened by 5 bases and J by 5 bases, with 12 bases between the two germline ends. The CDR3 totals 12 residues. The V gene's germline CDR1 is SQVTM and CDR2 ANQGSEA. The CDR3 DNA sequence: TGCAGCGTTCGAACCCAGGGGACTGAAGCTTTCTTT. Its translation is CSVRTQGTEAFF.

V usage is TRBV7-3 and J usage is TRBJ2-7; D is possibly TRBD1 (7 bases). Trimming removed 5 bases from V and 3 bases from J, with 23 bases in between. This CDR3 is 17 amino acids long. Looked up from germline, CDR1 is SGHTA and CDR2 is FQGTGA. The CDR3 DNA sequence: TGTGCCAGCAGCCCAGGGGGGTTGGGGCGGGCGAACTACGAGCAGTACTTC. Its protein is CASSPGGLGRANYEQYF.

This clonotype showed up just a few times. This rearrangement joins TRBV15 to TRBJ2-5; D not resolved. Germline V gives CDR1 LNHNV, CDR2 YYDKDF (reference sequence). Between the trimmed V and J ends, which lost 1 base and 1 base, there was a span of 13 bases. CDR3 size: 16 residues. As DNA, the CDR3 is TGTGCCACCAGCAGAGTAGGCGGTTACACCCAAGAGACCCAGTACTTC. Protein: CATSRVGGYTQETQYF. The full variable domain, in which reference TRBV15 and TRBJ2-5 provide the parts outside the CDR3, is DAMVIQNPRYQVTQFGKPVTLSCSQTLNHNVMYWYQQKSSQAPKLLFHYYDKDFNNEADTPDNFQSRRPNTSFCFLDIRSPGLGDTAMYLCATSRVGGYTQETQYFGPGTRLLVL.